The clone carrying this TCR beta chain has a handful of counts. This specimen belongs to a study of patients and donors after allogeneic stem cell transplantation. Germline CDR1 and CDR2: SGHNT and YENEEA. The CDR3 length is 14 residues. Trimming removed 4 bases at V and 3 bases at J, with 13 bases between. TCRdb passed the RT-PCR reads through MiXCR, listing each CDR3 protein once. Among more than 850,000 distinct CDR3 sequences listed, roughly 18% were seen once. Sequencing used blood, either unsorted or a sorted T cell fraction (not recorded which). The origin of this receptor is a human donor who was either an allogeneic HSCT recipient or a stem cell or donor lymphocyte infusion donor (not recorded which). It is not recorded whose cells these are; they may come from a transplant donor. The V and J genes are TRBV11-3 and TRBJ2-7; tentatively, D is TRBD2 (6 bases). The CDR3 protein is CASSSRLDGYEQYF. The DNA of the CDR3 is TGTGCCAGCAGCTCGCGACTAGACGGCTACGAGCAGTACTTC.